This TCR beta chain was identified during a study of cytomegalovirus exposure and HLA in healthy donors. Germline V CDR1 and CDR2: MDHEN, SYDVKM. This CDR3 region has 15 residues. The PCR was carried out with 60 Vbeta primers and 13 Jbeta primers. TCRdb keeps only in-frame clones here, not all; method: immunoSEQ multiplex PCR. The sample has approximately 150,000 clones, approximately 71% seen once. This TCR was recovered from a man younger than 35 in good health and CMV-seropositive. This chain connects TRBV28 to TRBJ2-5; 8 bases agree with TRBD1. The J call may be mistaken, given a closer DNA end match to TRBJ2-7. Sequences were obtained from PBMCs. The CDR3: CASSPIGGQGNEQYF. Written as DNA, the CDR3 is TGTGCCAGCAGTCCTATTGGAGGACAGGGAAACGAGCAGTACTTC.